This T cell receptor beta chain was captured by sequencing in a study of blood T cell repertoires in COVID-19. Study details: COVID-19 samples collected from the United States, Italy and Spain covered acute and convalescent phases.

Authors' data handling: Amplification with reference gene primers provided the estimates of nucleated cell counts. Assay used: immunoSEQ multiplex PCR; TCRdb lists only in-frame clones, some missing. V, J and clone size were drawn from that table, and D and trimming were deduced from the DNA. The table records some 73,000 clones, roughly nine tenths of them present only once. The CDR3 totals 14 residues. The germline CDR1 and CDR2 sequences are MNHEY and SVGAGI. V was clipped by 0 bases and J by 3 bases, with 6 bases between them. The TCR sequence derives from an older woman with acute or convalescent COVID-19. V gene TRBV6-5 combines with J gene TRBJ2-4; possible D gene TRBD2, 5 bases. The sequenced sample was peripheral blood. The DNA of the CDR3 is TGTGCCAGCAGTTACTCGAGGGACAAAAACATTCAGTACTTC. Encoded protein: CASSYSRDKNIQYF.